The present T cell receptor beta chain was sequenced within a study of response to subunit inactivated influenza vaccine. General study points: Every seasonal influenza vaccination brings in few new T cells, the authors suggested.

Via MiXCR, TCRdb re-called the RT-PCR reads, giving one row per CDR3 protein. The table has approximately 480,000 distinct CDR3 sequences, 11% seen once; the top ten hold approximately 12%. The CDR3 loop spans 15 amino acids. The germline V and J ends were trimmed by 1 base and 6 bases, with 13 bases remaining between them. In germline, CDR1 is SGHVS, CDR2 FQNEAQ. In this sample, this clonotype turned up a few times. Its antigen is as yet unknown. The chain is built from TRBV7-8 and TRBJ2-1; D might be TRBD2 (5 bases). The source of this sequence is a man aged 45-60 years who received an inactivated influenza vaccine. Sequences were derived from PBMCs from blood, sampled roughly 48 days after vaccination. The CDR3 DNA sequence: TGTGCCAGCAGCTTAGGGCGCACTAGTCCCAATGAGCAGTTCTTC. As protein: CASSLGRTSPNEQFF.